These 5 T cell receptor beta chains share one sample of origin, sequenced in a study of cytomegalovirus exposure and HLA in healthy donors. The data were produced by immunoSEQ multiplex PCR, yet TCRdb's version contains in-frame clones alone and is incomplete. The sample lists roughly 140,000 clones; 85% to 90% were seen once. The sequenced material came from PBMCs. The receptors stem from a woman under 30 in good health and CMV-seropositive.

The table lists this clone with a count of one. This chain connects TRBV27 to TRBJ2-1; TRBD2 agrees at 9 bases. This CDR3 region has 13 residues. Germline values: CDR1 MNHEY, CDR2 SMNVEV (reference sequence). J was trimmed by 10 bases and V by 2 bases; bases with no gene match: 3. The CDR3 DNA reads TGTGCCAGCAGTTTACTAGCGGGGTCAGAGCAGTTCTTC. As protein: CASSLLAGSEQFF.

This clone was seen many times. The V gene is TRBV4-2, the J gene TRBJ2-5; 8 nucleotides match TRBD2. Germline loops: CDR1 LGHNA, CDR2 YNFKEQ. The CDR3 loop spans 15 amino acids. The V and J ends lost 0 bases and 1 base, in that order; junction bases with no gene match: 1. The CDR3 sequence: CASSQDREGQETQYF. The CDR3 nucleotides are TGTGCCAGCAGCCAAGATCGGGAGGGCCAAGAGACCCAGTACTTC.

This chain's CDR3 is CASSFGVAGGETQYF. The CDR3 nucleotides read TGTGCCAGCAGCTTCGGGGTAGCGGGGGGTGAGACCCAGTACTTC. The gene calls are TRBV5-8 and TRBJ2-5; 10 nucleotides align to TRBD2. The CDR3 is made up of 15 amino acids. V gave up 2 bases and J gave up 5 bases; unmatched junction bases: 6. In germline, CDR1 is SGHTS, CDR2 YDEGEE.

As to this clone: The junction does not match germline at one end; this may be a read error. The CDR3 reads CASSFGRSSYNEQFF. The CDR3, as DNA: TGTGCTAGCAGCTTCGGAAGGAGCTCCTACAATGAGCAGTTCTTC. The chain links TRBV7-7 to TRBJ2-1; D unclear. In germline, CDR1 is SSHAT, CDR2 FNYEAQ (reference sequence). The CDR3 has 15 residues.

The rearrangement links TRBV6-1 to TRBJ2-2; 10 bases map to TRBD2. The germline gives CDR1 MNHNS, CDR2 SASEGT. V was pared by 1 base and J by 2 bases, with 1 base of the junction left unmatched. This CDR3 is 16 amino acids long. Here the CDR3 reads CASSEVAGGNTGELFF. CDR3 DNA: TGTGCCAGCAGTGAAGTAGCGGGAGGTAACACCGGGGAGCTGTTTTTT.